Listed here are 21 T cell receptor beta chains from one sample, sequenced in a study of cytomegalovirus exposure and HLA in healthy donors. PCR was performed using 60 Vbeta and 13 Jbeta primers. Assay used: immunoSEQ multiplex PCR; TCRdb lists only in-frame clones, some missing. The profile covers some 160,000 clones, with over 75% appearing a single time and 1% to 1.5% taken by the ten largest. The sample consisted of PBMCs. The receptors stem from a man aged 50-60 years in good health and CMV-seropositive.

This clone showed up just a few times. The chain joins TRBV30 to TRBJ1-3; D is possibly TRBD1 (6 bases). The V gene's germline CDR1 is GTSNPN and CDR2 SVGIG (reference sequence). V was pared by 0 bases and J by 0 bases, with 6 bases between. The CDR3 covers 14 residues. This CDR3 reads CAWSVGASGNTIYF. The CDR3 DNA follows: TGTGCCTGGAGTGTGGGGGCCTCTGGAAACACCATATATTTT.

CDR3 nucleotide sequence: TGTGCCAGCAGTGCTGGCAGACTAGCGGACCGTCCTGGGGCCAACGTCCTGACTTTC. Protein product: CASSAGRLADRPGANVLTF. The chain uses TRBV6-4 and TRBJ2-6; 9 bases agree with TRBD2. Trimming removed 4 bases from V and 2 bases from J; junction bases left unmatched: 12. CDR3 length: 19 residues. Germline V lookup: CDR1 MRHNA, CDR2 SNTAGT.

This rearrangement joins TRBV28 to TRBJ1-5, with a weak D call TRBD1 (5 bases). V was shortened by 8 bases and J by 4 bases, with 6 bases between the two germline ends. The CDR3 extends over 11 amino acids. From germline, CDR1 is MDHEN and CDR2 SYDVKM. The CDR3 bases are TGTGCCAGCGGGGGGAATCAGCCCCAGCATTTT. Amino acid sequence: CASGGNQPQHF.

J is TRBJ1-4 and V is TRBV4-3; weak D call: TRBD1 (6 bases). CDR3 length: 16 amino acids. V was trimmed by 0 bases and J by 2 bases, leaving 10 bases between them. Germline values: CDR1 LGHNA, CDR2 YSLEER. CDR3 sequence (DNA): TGCGCCAGCAGCCAAGATAGGGGGTTCACTAATGAAAAACTGTTTTTT. Residues: CASSQDRGFTNEKLFF.

This chain connects TRBV18 to TRBJ2-7; a weak D match, TRBD2 (6 bases). This CDR3 has 13 residues. Per the germline V gene, CDR1 is KGHSH and CDR2 is LQKENI. Trimming stripped 6 bases from V and 2 bases from J, with 11 bases between. In nucleotides, the CDR3 is TGTGCCAGCTCCTGGAGGGAAGCCTACGAGCAGTACTTC. Translating it yields CASSWREAYEQYF.

V gene TRBV21-1 combines with J gene TRBJ1-1; whether TRBD1, the table's D call, matches the DNA was not checked. TRBV21-1 is a pseudogene. The CDR3 spans 17 residues. The CDR3 reads CASSPRVLDRGNTEAFF. The CDR3 DNA sequence: TGTGCCAGCAGCCCCCGAGTCTTGGACAGGGGAAACACTGAAGCTTTCTTT.

This clone was recorded a few times. The V and J genes are TRBV29-1 and TRBJ1-5; D is perhaps TRBD1 (6 bases). With 5 bases removed from V and 3 bases from J, the gap between germline ends came to 17 bases. The V gene's germline CDR1 is SQVTM and CDR2 ANQGSEA. This CDR3 comprises 15 residues. In DNA, the CDR3 is TGCAGCGTTACCGGGGAAGGGGGTTACAATCAGCCCCAGCATTTT. It encodes CSVTGEGGYNQPQHF.

The chain combines TRBV6-5 with TRBJ1-1; no definite D call. Germline CDR1 MNHEY, CDR2 SVGAGI. The CDR3 spans 14 residues. Between the trimmed V and J ends, which lost 3 bases and 4 bases, there was a span of 12 bases. This CDR3 reads CASSYNYEITEAFF. In DNA, the CDR3 is TGTGCCAGCAGTTATAATTATGAGATCACTGAAGCTTTCTTT.

This clone was seen a handful of times. This chain joins TRBV4-1 and TRBJ2-2, with TRBD1 identical over 11 bases. The J segment lost 7 bases and the V segment lost 1 base, leaving 5 bases of the junction unmatched. The germline CDR1 and CDR2 sequences are MGHRA and YSYEKL. CDR3 length equals 16 residues. This CDR3 is CASSQGRDRGIGELFF. CDR3 DNA: TGCGCCAGCAGCCAAGGACGGGACAGGGGGATCGGGGAGCTGTTTTTT.

This chain links TRBV10-2 with TRBJ1-1, with 10 bases lining up with TRBD1. Germline assignment: CDR1 WSHSY and CDR2 SAAADI. V was clipped by 8 bases and J by 4 bases; unmatched bases: 10. The CDR3 length is 15 residues. In DNA form, the CDR3 reads TGCGCCAGCCAGAAGACAGGGGGCCTGGGCACTGAAGCTTTCTTT. Its translation: CASQKTGGLGTEAFF.

The chain carries TRBV9 and TRBJ2-1; TRBD2 is a possible D gene (5 bases). The CDR3 length is 16 residues. The germline V gene encodes CDR1 SGDLS and CDR2 YYNGEE. V shed 5 bases and J shed 7 bases, with 22 bases lying between them. This CDR3 reads CASSESAKRPGNEQFF. The CDR3 region has the DNA TGTGCCAGCAGTGAGTCAGCCAAACGACCGGGGAATGAGCAGTTCTTC.

The V and J genes are TRBV19 and TRBJ2-1, with TRBD1 matching over 7 bases. V shed 6 bases, J shed 2 bases, and the junction held 1 base outside the gene matches. Per the germline V gene, CDR1 is LNHDA and CDR2 is SQIVND (reference sequence). The CDR3 is 13 amino acids. The CDR3 bases are TGTGCCAGTAGGGACAGGACCTACAATGAGCAGTTCTTC. Residues: CASRDRTYNEQFF.

This clone turned up a few times. The chain joins TRBV6-5 to TRBJ1-3, with a weak D call TRBD1 (5 bases). Per the germline V gene, CDR1 is MNHEY and CDR2 is SVGAGI. This CDR3 region has 12 residues. V lost 5 bases and J 10 bases, leaving 12 bases between the germline ends. The CDR3 region has the DNA TGTGCCAGCAGTCTCCCTGGGGCGACCATATATTTT. This codes for CASSLPGATIYF.

CDR3: CASRADTGANVLTF. The CDR3, as DNA: TGCGCCAGCAGAGCGGATACTGGGGCCAACGTCCTGACTTTC. J is TRBJ2-6 and V is TRBV5-1; D might be TRBD2 (5 bases). The V end lost 5 bases, the J end lost 2 bases, and 8 bases lay between the germline ends. From germline, CDR1 is SGHRS and CDR2 YFSETQ. The CDR3 covers 14 residues. Full variable domain (rest looked up from reference TRBV5-1 and TRBJ2-6): KAGVTQTPRYLIKTRGQQVTLSCSPISGHRSVSWYQQTPGQGLQFLFEYFSETQRNKGNFPGRFSGRQFSNSRSEMNVSTLELGDSALYLCASRADTGANVLTFGAGSRLTVL.

This chain uses TRBV7-9 with TRBJ2-7, with D unclear. Trimming cost V 0 bases and J 6 bases, with 9 bases left between them. The CDR3 loop spans 13 amino acids. CDR1 is SEHNR, CDR2 FQNEAQ, per germline (reference sequence). CDR3: CASSLARSAEQYF. As DNA, the CDR3 is TGTGCCAGCAGCTTAGCGCGGTCGGCCGAGCAGTACTTC.

As regards this clone: Other DNA sequences from this sample encode an identical CDR3 as well. The chain uses TRBV9 and TRBJ2-1; TRBD2 might be the D (6 bases). Germline CDR1 SGDLS, CDR2 YYNGEE. The CDR3 runs to 15 residues. Between the trimmed V and J ends, which lost 0 bases and 3 bases, there was a span of 10 bases. The CDR3 protein is CASSVGGSGYNEQFF. CDR3 bases: TGTGCCAGCAGCGTAGGAGGTAGCGGCTACAATGAGCAGTTCTTC.

This clone was counted a single time. The rearrangement uses TRBV2 and TRBJ2-7, with TRBD2 matching 8 bases. The V and J ends lost 9 bases and 5 bases, in that order; junction bases with no gene match: 12. This CDR3 is built from 14 residues. From germline, CDR1 is SNHLY and CDR2 FYNNEI. CDR3 DNA sequence: TGTGCCAGACCGGGGAAGCGGGAGTTCCACGAGCAGTACTTC. Amino acid sequence: CARPGKREFHEQYF.

V is TRBV29-1 and J is TRBJ2-7, with 7 bases matching TRBD2. CDR1 SQVTM and CDR2 ANQGSEA come from the germline V gene. The CDR3 is made up of 12 amino acids. The V gene end was trimmed by 5 bases and the J gene end by 5 bases; junction bases not matched to a gene: 6. The CDR3 sequence is CSVLPGGHEQYF. The DNA of the CDR3 is TGCAGCGTTCTTCCGGGAGGCCACGAGCAGTACTTC.

This sequence joins TRBV27 and TRBJ1-1; D call uncertain. CDR1 is MNHEY and CDR2 is SMNVEV in the germline V gene (reference sequence). V lost 5 bases to trimming and J lost 1 base, with 5 bases between them. This CDR3 region has 12 residues. The chain's CDR3 is CASSRWNTEAFF. The CDR3 DNA is TGTGCCAGCAGTCGGTGGAACACTGAAGCTTTCTTT.

This chain joins TRBV25-1 and TRBJ2-3; the D gene is possibly TRBD2 (6 bases). The CDR3 contains 14 residues. The germline CDR1 and CDR2 sequences are MGHDK and SYGVNS. The V end was cut by 7 bases, the J end by 2 bases, with 13 bases between. CDR3 in amino acids: CASTRDSNTDTQYF. Written as DNA, the CDR3 is TGTGCCAGCACGAGGGACTCGAACACAGATACGCAGTATTTT.

Written as DNA, the CDR3 is TGCGCCAGCAGCCTGGGGACTGGAGGCGTGGATACGCAGTATTTT. Translating gives CASSLGTGGVDTQYF. The rearrangement uses TRBV4-1 and TRBJ2-3; tentatively, D is TRBD2 (6 bases). V dropped 4 bases and J dropped 6 bases, with 17 bases sitting between them. The CDR3 has 15 amino acids. Germline V gene lookup returns CDR1 MGHRA and CDR2 YSYEKL.